These T cell receptor beta chains were read from a single sample in a study of cytomegalovirus exposure and HLA in healthy donors. Profiled with immunoSEQ multiplex PCR; TCRdb holds only in-frame clones, not every one. In the table there are around 150,000 clones, approximately 90% of which are singletons. The sequenced sample was PBMCs. The receptors derive from a man aged 18 to 30 in good health and CMV-seronegative. The CDR3 runs from the conserved cysteine through the conserved F or W. The order of the fields is J gene, D gene, clone size, V gene, CDR3 protein, CDR3 DNA. D genes are given only for firm matches. Clone size, where shown, is once, few, many, or a class for clones that have expanded.

J gene: TRBJ2-5; D gene: -; clone size: -; V gene: TRBV5-6; CDR3 protein: CASSLAPTVAGDWETQYF; CDR3 DNA: TGTGCCAGCAGCTTGGCCCCGACTGTGGCAGGGGATTGGGAGACCCAGTACTTC
J gene: TRBJ2-1; D gene: TRBD1; clone size: -; V gene: TRBV27; CDR3 protein: CASKGQVSYNEQFF; CDR3 DNA: TGTGCCAGCAAAGGACAGGTCTCCTACAATGAGCAGTTCTTC
J gene: TRBJ2-1; D gene: TRBD1; clone size: -; V gene: TRBV11-2; CDR3 protein: CASSLDRGPPHNEQFF; CDR3 DNA: TGTGCCAGCAGCTTAGATAGGGGGCCCCCCCACAATGAGCAGTTCTTC
J gene: TRBJ2-5; D gene: TRBD2; clone size: once; V gene: TRBV4-1; CDR3 protein: CASSQGYGTTQETQYF; CDR3 DNA: TGCGCCAGCAGCCAAGGCTACGGGACTACTCAAGAGACCCAGTACTTC
J gene: TRBJ2-3; D gene: TRBD2; clone size: -; V gene: TRBV7-2; CDR3 protein: CASSGLTSGGSTDTQYF; CDR3 DNA: TGTGCCAGCAGCGGACTGACTAGCGGGGGGTCCACAGATACGCAGTATTTT
J gene: TRBJ1-5; D gene: -; clone size: once; V gene: TRBV5-1; CDR3 protein: CASSPRGGGPQHF; CDR3 DNA: TGCGCCAGCAGCCCTAGGGGAGGGGGGCCCCAGCATTTT
J gene: TRBJ1-5; D gene: -; clone size: -; V gene: TRBV30; CDR3 protein: CAWSSGRSNQPQHF; CDR3 DNA: TGTGCCTGGTCATCAGGGAGGAGCAATCAGCCCCAGCATTTT
J gene: TRBJ1-3; D gene: -; clone size: once; V gene: TRBV12-5; CDR3 protein: CASGLVPVTAGRRYSGNTIYF; CDR3 DNA: TGTGCTAGTGGTTTGGTACCTGTGACTGCGGGAAGAAGATACTCTGGAAACACCATATATTTT
J gene: TRBJ2-1; D gene: -; clone size: -; V gene: TRBV29-1; CDR3 protein: CSVEDRVGDISYNEQFF; CDR3 DNA: TGCAGCGTTGAAGATCGGGTGGGGGACATCTCCTACAATGAGCAGTTCTTC
J gene: TRBJ1-2; D gene: -; clone size: few; V gene: TRBV2; CDR3 protein: CASSETPRQAGYGYTF; CDR3 DNA: TGTGCCAGCAGCGAGACGCCGAGACAGGCCGGCTATGGCTACACCTTC
J gene: TRBJ1-2; D gene: TRBD1; clone size: -; V gene: TRBV5-1; CDR3 protein: CASGDRFGGYTF; CDR3 DNA: TGCGCCAGCGGGGACAGGTTCGGGGGCTACACCTTC
J gene: TRBJ1-5; D gene: -; clone size: few; V gene: TRBV7-9; CDR3 protein: CASSLGGTTDQPQHF; CDR3 DNA: TGTGCCAGCAGCTTAGGTGGGACAACCGATCAGCCCCAGCATTTT
J gene: TRBJ1-6; D gene: TRBD1; clone size: -; V gene: TRBV14; CDR3 protein: CASSQATGGRSPLHF; CDR3 DNA: TGTGCCAGCAGCCAGGCGACAGGGGGCCGGTCACCCCTCCACTTT
J gene: TRBJ1-2; D gene: -; clone size: few; V gene: TRBV27; CDR3 protein: CASSLGGDYGYTF; CDR3 DNA: TGTGCCAGCAGTTTGGGAGGAGACTATGGCTACACCTTC
J gene: TRBJ1-5; D gene: -; clone size: once; V gene: TRBV10-2; CDR3 protein: CASSVAGGSNQPQHF; CDR3 DNA: TGCGCCAGCAGTGTCGCGGGGGGTAGCAATCAGCCCCAGCATTTT